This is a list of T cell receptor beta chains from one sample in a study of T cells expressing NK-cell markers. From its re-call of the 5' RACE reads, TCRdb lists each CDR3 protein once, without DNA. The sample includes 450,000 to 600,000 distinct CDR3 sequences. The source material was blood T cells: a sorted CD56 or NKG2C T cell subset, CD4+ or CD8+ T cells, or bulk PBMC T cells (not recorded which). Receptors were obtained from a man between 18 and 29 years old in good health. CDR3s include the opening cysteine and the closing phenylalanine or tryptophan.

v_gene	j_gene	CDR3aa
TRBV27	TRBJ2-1	CASSPIEGDHSYNEQFF
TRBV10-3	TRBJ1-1	CAISVGWDTEAFF
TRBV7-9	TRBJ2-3	CASRAGGPGDTQYF
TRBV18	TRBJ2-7	CASSPTRGLTYEQYF
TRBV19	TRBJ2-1	CASRGGGLAGGYEQFF
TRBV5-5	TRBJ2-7	CASNPLQGQAYEQYF
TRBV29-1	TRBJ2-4	CSVEERGAPKNIQYF
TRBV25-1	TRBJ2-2	CASSGAQLNTGELFF
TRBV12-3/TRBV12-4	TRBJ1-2	CASSFGLRGYGYTF
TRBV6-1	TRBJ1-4	CASSERHQATNEKLFF
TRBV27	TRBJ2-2	CASSLSQGGVNTGELFF
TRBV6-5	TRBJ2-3	CASSLDRGRPPDTQYF
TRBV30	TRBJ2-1	CACAGVGNEQFF
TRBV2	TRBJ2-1	CASSPVGLAGDNEQFF
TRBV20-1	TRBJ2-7	CSARVGISYEQYF
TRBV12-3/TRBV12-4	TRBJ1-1	CASTPGSGTEAFF
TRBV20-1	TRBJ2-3	CSARDPGGEAGTQYF
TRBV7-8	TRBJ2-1	CASSLEGREIEQFF
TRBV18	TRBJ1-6	CASSLGTGQNSPLHF
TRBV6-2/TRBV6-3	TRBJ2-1	CASSYSNGGLGNEQFF
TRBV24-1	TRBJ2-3	CATSDAGLDTQYF
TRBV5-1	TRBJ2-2	CASSLPGRRTGELFF
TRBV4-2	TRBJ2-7	CASSQGVDYEQYF
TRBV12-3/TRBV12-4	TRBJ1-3	CASSRSIKSGNTIYF
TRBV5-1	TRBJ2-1	CASSYDREQFF
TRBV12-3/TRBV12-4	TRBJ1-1	CASRTETEAFF
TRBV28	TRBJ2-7	CASSWATAEQYF
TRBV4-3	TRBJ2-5	CASSHGTQETARETQYF
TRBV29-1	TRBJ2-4	CSVDSVSSGSPANIQYF
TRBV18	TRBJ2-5	CASSPPLQGPETQYF
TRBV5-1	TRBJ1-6	CASSLGRGLNSPLHF
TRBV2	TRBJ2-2	CASSVQGLGTGELFF
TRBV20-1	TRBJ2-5	CSARDRSEPAQETQYF
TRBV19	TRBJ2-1	CASSTETSYYNEQFF
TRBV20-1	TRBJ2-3	CSVTGSEGTDTQYF
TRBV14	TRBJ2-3	CASSSRAGGTQYF
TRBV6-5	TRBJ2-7	CASMSGGYEQYF
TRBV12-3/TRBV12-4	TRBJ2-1	CASQLRASGHDEQFF
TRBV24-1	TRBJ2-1	CATSGKMASNEQFF
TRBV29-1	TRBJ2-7	CSVSRGAGPYEQYF
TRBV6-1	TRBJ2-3	CATQRESTDTQYF
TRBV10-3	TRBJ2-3	CAISERTERQYF
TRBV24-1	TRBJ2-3	CATSDRTQPADTQYF
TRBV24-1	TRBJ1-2	CATSVTGTNYGYTF
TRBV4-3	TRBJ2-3	CASSQGTSGRNTDTQYF
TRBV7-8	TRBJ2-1	CASGPYAGDGNEQFF
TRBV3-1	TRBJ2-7	CASSHLGLAGAGEQYF
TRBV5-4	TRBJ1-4	CASTSAGGEKLFF
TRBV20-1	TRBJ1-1	CSAYQGGSMNTEAFF
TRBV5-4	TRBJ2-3	CASSLPGDNTQYF
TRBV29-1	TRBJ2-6	CSVQHRGPGANVLTF
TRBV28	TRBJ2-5	CASSLQPEQAETQYF
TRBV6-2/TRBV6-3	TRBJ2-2	CASSYLPAVGELFF
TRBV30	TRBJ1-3	CAWNTHRGVAGNTIYF
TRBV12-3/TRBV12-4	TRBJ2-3	CASAYLRTDTQYF
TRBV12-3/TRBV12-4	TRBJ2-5	CASSLGPGYQETQYF
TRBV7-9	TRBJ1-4	CASSRPGDAANEKLFF
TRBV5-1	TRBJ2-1	CASSLGGEVYNEQFF